This TCR beta chain came from a study of blood T cell repertoires in COVID-19. Study overall: Samples taken during acute and convalescent COVID-19 were collected in the United States, Italy and Spain.

Germline loops: CDR1 SGHRS, CDR2 YFSETQ. The CDR3 covers 16 residues. J was trimmed by 6 bases and V by 1 base; bases with no gene match: 4. Individuals aged 18 to 89 years were recruited from about two dozen US areas. Generated by immunoSEQ multiplex PCR, the TCRdb table keeps only in-frame clones and is missing some. The sample holds about 180,000 clones; 86% are singletons and the top ten take around 8.6%. The chain combines TRBV5-1 with TRBJ2-2, with TRBD2 matching 12 bases. What was sequenced was PBMCs or T cells enriched from blood (not recorded which). This TCR was recovered from a woman aged 25 to 45 who had recovered from COVID-19. CDR3 amino acids: CASSLRLAGVPGELFF. CDR3 bases: TGCGCCAGCAGCTTGAGACTAGCGGGAGTCCCCGGGGAGCTGTTTTTT.